Listed below are T cell receptor beta chains from one sample, sequenced in a study of OX40 agonist ivuxolimab in advanced cancers. The assay was immunoSEQ multiplex PCR, and TCRdb's table has in-frame clones only and misses some. The sample carries more than 65,000 clones, approximately 89% recorded once. Sequenced here: CD4+ or CD8+ T cells sorted from blood, sampled in a trial of the OX40 agonist ivuxolimab. These receptors were collected from an adult with an advanced solid tumor such as melanoma, head and neck, liver or kidney cancer. CDR3s include the opening cysteine and the closing phenylalanine or tryptophan. A D gene is named only where the DNA matches it firmly. Size values are once, few and many counts, or a class for expanded clones, and some rows have none.

CDR3 protein: CASSPRHLNQPQHF
CDR3 DNA: TGTGCCAGCAGTCCTAGACATCTAAATCAGCCCCAGCATTTT
clone size: -
D gene: -
V gene: TRBV25-1
J gene: TRBJ1-5

CDR3 protein: CASRERGDTGELFF
CDR3 DNA: TGTGCCAGTAGGGAGAGAGGAGACACCGGGGAGCTGTTTTTT
clone size: -
D gene: -
V gene: TRBV19
J gene: TRBJ2-2

CDR3 protein: CASSYREDNEQFF
CDR3 DNA: TGTGCCAGCAGTTACCGGGAAGACAATGAGCAGTTCTTC
clone size: -
D gene: -
V gene: TRBV6-5
J gene: TRBJ2-1

CDR3 protein: CASSSTGTSYEQFF
CDR3 DNA: TGTGCCAGCAGCTCGACCGGGACTAGCTATGAGCAGTTCTTC
clone size: -
D gene: TRBD2
V gene: TRBV5-4
J gene: TRBJ2-1

CDR3 protein: CASSPGQGNEKLFF
CDR3 DNA: TGTGCCAGTAGTCCGGGACAGGGAAATGAAAAACTGTTTTTT
clone size: -
D gene: TRBD1
V gene: TRBV19
J gene: TRBJ1-4

CDR3 protein: CASSFRDTDTQYF
CDR3 DNA: TGTGCCAGCAGCTTCCGAGACACAGATACGCAGTATTTT
clone size: -
D gene: -
V gene: TRBV5-6
J gene: TRBJ2-3

CDR3 protein: CASSLVTSGNTEAFF
CDR3 DNA: TGTGCCAGCAGCTTAGTGACCTCCGGGAACACTGAAGCTTTCTTT
clone size: -
D gene: -
V gene: TRBV7-6
J gene: TRBJ1-1

CDR3 protein: CASSRAGSKTYEQYF
CDR3 DNA: TGTGCCAGCAGCCGTGCGGGAAGTAAAACCTACGAGCAGTACTTC
clone size: -
D gene: -
V gene: TRBV11-1
J gene: TRBJ2-7

CDR3 protein: CASYSTGGGNTEAFF
CDR3 DNA: TGTGCCAGCTACAGCACGGGGGGTGGGAACACTGAAGCTTTCTTT
clone size: -
D gene: -
V gene: TRBV2
J gene: TRBJ1-1

CDR3 protein: CASSYSGAGERGAFF
CDR3 DNA: TGTGCCAGCAGTTACTCGGGGGCAGGGGAGCGGGGAGCTTTCTTT
clone size: -
D gene: -
V gene: TRBV6-5
J gene: TRBJ1-1

CDR3 protein: CASSWGRQGLTEAFF
CDR3 DNA: TGTGCCAGCAGTTGGGGTCGGCAGGGGCTCACTGAAGCTTTCTTT
clone size: -
D gene: -
V gene: TRBV6-5
J gene: TRBJ1-1

CDR3 protein: CASSIKVPDTEAFF
CDR3 DNA: TGTGCCAGTAGCATCAAAGTCCCGGACACTGAAGCTTTCTTT
clone size: -
D gene: -
V gene: TRBV19
J gene: TRBJ1-1

CDR3 protein: CASSSIGSTYEQYF
CDR3 DNA: TGTGCCAGCAGCTCAATCGGATCTACATACGAGCAGTACTTC
clone size: -
D gene: -
V gene: TRBV7-2
J gene: TRBJ2-7

CDR3 protein: CASSLSGAGGSTDTQYF
CDR3 DNA: TGTGCCAGCAGCTTAAGCGGAGCGGGGGGGAGCACAGATACGCAGTATTTT
clone size: -
D gene: TRBD2
V gene: TRBV7-2
J gene: TRBJ2-3

CDR3 protein: CASSLGRNNEQFF
CDR3 DNA: TGCGCCAGCAGCTTAGGCCGGAACAATGAGCAGTTCTTC
clone size: once
D gene: -
V gene: TRBV5-1
J gene: TRBJ2-1

CDR3 protein: CASSWASGSYEQYF
CDR3 DNA: TGTGCCAGCAGCTGGGCTAGCGGATCCTACGAGCAGTACTTC
clone size: few
D gene: TRBD2
V gene: TRBV6-1
J gene: TRBJ2-7

CDR3 protein: CASIALAGNTQYF
CDR3 DNA: TGCGCCAGCATTGCACTAGCGGGAAATACGCAGTATTTT
clone size: -
D gene: TRBD2
V gene: TRBV5-1
J gene: TRBJ2-3

CDR3 protein: CASVGLPAYEQYF
CDR3 DNA: TGTGCCAGCGTGGGACTACCAGCCTACGAGCAGTACTTC
clone size: once
D gene: TRBD2
V gene: TRBV28
J gene: TRBJ2-7

CDR3 protein: CATSRADIYEQYF
CDR3 DNA: TGTGCCACCAGCAGAGCGGACATCTACGAGCAGTACTTC
clone size: once
D gene: -
V gene: TRBV15
J gene: TRBJ2-7

CDR3 protein: CASSSRGLPQPQHF
CDR3 DNA: TGTGCCAGCAGCTCGAGGGGACTTCCTCAGCCCCAGCATTTT
clone size: -
D gene: -
V gene: TRBV7-2
J gene: TRBJ1-5

CDR3 protein: CASTRYQETQYF
CDR3 DNA: TGTGCCAGCACCAGGTACCAAGAGACCCAGTACTTC
clone size: -
D gene: -
V gene: TRBV5-6
J gene: TRBJ2-5

CDR3 protein: CASSLRGSRGLTEAFF
CDR3 DNA: TGTGCCAGCAGCTTGCGCGGGTCCAGGGGGCTTACTGAAGCTTTCTTT
clone size: -
D gene: TRBD1
V gene: TRBV5-4
J gene: TRBJ1-1

CDR3 protein: CASSYRDNEQFF
CDR3 DNA: TGTGCCAGCAGTTATCGTGACAATGAGCAGTTCTTC
clone size: -
D gene: -
V gene: TRBV6-1
J gene: TRBJ2-1

CDR3 protein: CASSGGSSYNEQFF
CDR3 DNA: TGTGCCAGCAGTGGTGGGAGCTCCTACAATGAGCAGTTCTTC
clone size: -
D gene: -
V gene: TRBV28
J gene: TRBJ2-1

CDR3 protein: CASSLGQVNQPQHF
CDR3 DNA: TGTGCCAGCAGCTTGGGACAGGTCAATCAGCCCCAGCATTTT
clone size: few
D gene: -
V gene: TRBV5-6
J gene: TRBJ1-5

CDR3 protein: CASSTNPRQANTEAFF
CDR3 DNA: TGTGCCAGCAGTACGAACCCCCGACAGGCGAACACTGAAGCTTTCTTT
clone size: -
D gene: -
V gene: TRBV27
J gene: TRBJ1-1

CDR3 protein: CASTILGLHNEQFF
CDR3 DNA: TGTGCCAGCACCATACTAGGACTGCATAATGAGCAGTTCTTC
clone size: -
D gene: -
V gene: TRBV6-5
J gene: TRBJ2-1

CDR3 protein: CASSFGGRETQYF
CDR3 DNA: TGTGCCAGCAGCTTTGGCGGTCGGGAGACCCAGTACTTC
clone size: -
D gene: -
V gene: TRBV5-6
J gene: TRBJ2-5

CDR3 protein: CASSSTPRYNEQFF
CDR3 DNA: TGTGCCAGCAGCTCCACCCCCCGCTACAATGAGCAGTTCTTC
clone size: -
D gene: -
V gene: TRBV7-2
J gene: TRBJ2-1

CDR3 protein: CASSEETGTPTRTHNEQFF
CDR3 DNA: TGTGCCAGCAGCGAAGAGACCGGGACCCCTACTCGGACCCACAATGAGCAGTTCTTC
clone size: -
D gene: -
V gene: TRBV9
J gene: TRBJ2-1

CDR3 protein: CASSQAGRGINTEAFF
CDR3 DNA: TGTGCCAGCAGCCAAGCAGGGAGGGGAATTAACACTGAAGCTTTCTTT
clone size: -
D gene: -
V gene: TRBV14
J gene: TRBJ1-1

CDR3 protein: CASSLTSDEHYEQYF
CDR3 DNA: TGTGCCAGCAGTCTGACTAGCGACGAGCACTACGAGCAGTACTTC
clone size: -
D gene: TRBD2
V gene: TRBV27
J gene: TRBJ2-7

CDR3 protein: CASSDSYNEKLFF
CDR3 DNA: TGTGCCAGCAGTGACAGCTACAATGAAAAACTGTTTTTT
clone size: once
D gene: -
V gene: TRBV25-1
J gene: TRBJ1-4

CDR3 protein: CASSLAALNTEAFF
CDR3 DNA: TGCGCCAGCAGCTTGGCCGCCCTCAACACTGAAGCTTTCTTT
clone size: once
D gene: -
V gene: TRBV5-1
J gene: TRBJ1-1

CDR3 protein: CASSTWDRNTEAFF
CDR3 DNA: TGTGCCAGCAGCACGTGGGACAGGAACACTGAAGCTTTCTTT
clone size: -
D gene: TRBD1
V gene: TRBV7-2
J gene: TRBJ1-1

CDR3 protein: CASGGGGGLANTGELFF
CDR3 DNA: TGTGCCAGCGGAGGGGGGGGCGGACTAGCGAACACCGGGGAGCTGTTTTTT
clone size: few
D gene: -
V gene: TRBV5-4
J gene: TRBJ2-2

CDR3 protein: CASSQGADTQYF
CDR3 DNA: TGTGCCAGCAGCCAAGGGGCAGATACGCAGTATTTT
clone size: -
D gene: -
V gene: TRBV11-3
J gene: TRBJ2-3

CDR3 protein: CAWSMANNYGYTF
CDR3 DNA: TGTGCCTGGAGTATGGCCAATAACTATGGCTACACCTTC
clone size: -
D gene: -
V gene: TRBV30
J gene: TRBJ1-2

CDR3 protein: CAWSVGDEQYF
CDR3 DNA: TGTGCCTGGAGTGTCGGGGACGAGCAGTACTTC
clone size: -
D gene: -
V gene: TRBV30
J gene: TRBJ2-7

CDR3 protein: CASSLRGNYGYTF
CDR3 DNA: TGTGCCAGCAGCTTACGGGGAAACTATGGCTACACCTTC
clone size: -
D gene: -
V gene: TRBV7-9
J gene: TRBJ1-2

CDR3 protein: CASSLGLAGAGQFF
CDR3 DNA: TGTGCCAGCAGCTTGGGACTAGCGGGAGCGGGGCAGTTCTTC
clone size: -
D gene: TRBD2
V gene: TRBV7-6
J gene: TRBJ2-1

CDR3 protein: CASSLPPGLVLTGELFF
CDR3 DNA: TGTGCCAGCAGCTTACCGCCGGGACTAGTTTTGACCGGGGAGCTGTTTTTT
clone size: -
D gene: TRBD2
V gene: TRBV7-8
J gene: TRBJ2-2

CDR3 protein: CASSFRAWEQYF
CDR3 DNA: TGTGCCAGCAGCTTCCGGGCCTGGGAGCAGTACTTC
clone size: -
D gene: -
V gene: TRBV7-2
J gene: TRBJ2-7

CDR3 protein: CASSYPENTEAFF
CDR3 DNA: TGTGCCAGCAGTTATCCCGAAAACACTGAAGCTTTCTTT
clone size: once
D gene: -
V gene: TRBV6-6
J gene: TRBJ1-1

CDR3 protein: CASSMTVSYEQYF
CDR3 DNA: TGTGCCAGCAGCATGACAGTATCCTACGAGCAGTACTTC
clone size: -
D gene: -
V gene: TRBV7-2
J gene: TRBJ2-7

CDR3 protein: CASSPSGLDRSGYGYTF
CDR3 DNA: TGTGCCAGTAGTCCCTCCGGTTTGGACAGAAGCGGGTATGGCTACACCTTC
clone size: once
D gene: -
V gene: TRBV19
J gene: TRBJ1-2